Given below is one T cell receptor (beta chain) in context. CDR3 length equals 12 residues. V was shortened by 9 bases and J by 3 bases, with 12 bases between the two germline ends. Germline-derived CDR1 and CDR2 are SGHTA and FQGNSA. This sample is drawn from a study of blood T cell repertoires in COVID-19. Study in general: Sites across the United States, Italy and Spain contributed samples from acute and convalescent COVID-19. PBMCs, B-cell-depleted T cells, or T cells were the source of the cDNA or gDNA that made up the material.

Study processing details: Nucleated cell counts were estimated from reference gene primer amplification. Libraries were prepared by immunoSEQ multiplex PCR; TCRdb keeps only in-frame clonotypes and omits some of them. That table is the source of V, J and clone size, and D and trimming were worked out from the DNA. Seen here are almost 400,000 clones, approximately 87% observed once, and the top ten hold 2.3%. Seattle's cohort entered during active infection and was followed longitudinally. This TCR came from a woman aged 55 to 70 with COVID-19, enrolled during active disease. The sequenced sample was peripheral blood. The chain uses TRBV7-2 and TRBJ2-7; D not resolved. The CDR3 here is CASRLTLYEQYF. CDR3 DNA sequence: TGTGCCAGTAGACTTACTCTCTACGAGCAGTACTTC.